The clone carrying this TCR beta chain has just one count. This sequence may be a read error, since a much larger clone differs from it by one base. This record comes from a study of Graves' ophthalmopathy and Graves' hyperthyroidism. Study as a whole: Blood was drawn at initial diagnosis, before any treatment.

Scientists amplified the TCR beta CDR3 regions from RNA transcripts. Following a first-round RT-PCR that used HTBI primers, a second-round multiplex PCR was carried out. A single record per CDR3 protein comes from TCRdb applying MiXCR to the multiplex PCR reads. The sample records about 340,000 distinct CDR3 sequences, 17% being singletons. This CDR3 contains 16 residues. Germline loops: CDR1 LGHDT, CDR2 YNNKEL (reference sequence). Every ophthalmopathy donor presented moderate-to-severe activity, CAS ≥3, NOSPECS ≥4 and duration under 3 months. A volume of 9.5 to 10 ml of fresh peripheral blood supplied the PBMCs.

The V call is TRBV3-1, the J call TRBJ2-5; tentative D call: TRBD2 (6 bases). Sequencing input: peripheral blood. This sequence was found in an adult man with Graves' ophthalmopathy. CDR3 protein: CASQVFGGLGEESQYF. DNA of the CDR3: TGTGCCAGCCAAGTCTTCGGGGGTTTGGGAGAAGAGTCCCAGTACTTC.